This entry lists 10 T cell receptor beta chains sequenced from one sample in a study of regulatory T cells in long-lasting Graves disease. The time point denotes: newly diagnosed GD, antithyroid drugs for less than 3 months. Generation of the TCR library employed RNA extracted from PBMCs. Libraries of TCR beta came from iRepertoire HTBI primers plus Arm-PCR of CDR3 regions. MiXCR, run by TCRdb on the multiplex PCR reads, gives a single entry per CDR3 protein. This sample carries fewer than 400,000 distinct CDR3 sequences, about 18% of them seen once, and the ten largest clones take about two fifths. The input for sequencing was peripheral blood mononuclear cells (PBMCs), taken at new diagnosis, from a patient treated with antithyroid drugs. The source of these receptors is a female donor with Graves disease.

To note about this clonotype: This may be a read error: a much more frequent sequence differs by one nucleotide. Likely a read error: the CDR3 ends without its conserved phenylalanine or tryptophan. This rearrangement joins TRBV11-2 to TRBJ1-1; TRBD1 matches at 10 bases. Germline CDR1 and CDR2: SGHAT and FQNNGV. The CDR3 has 15 residues. Trimming took 6 bases from V and 4 from J; bases not matched to a gene: 8. CDR3 sequence reads: CASRTGDRGTTEAFS. For the CDR3, the DNA is TGTGCCAGCAGGACCGGGGACAGGGGAACCACTGAAGCTTTCTCT.

The table lists this clonotype with many counts. The chain joins TRBV24-1 to TRBJ2-7; D may be TRBD1 (6 bases). Per germline, CDR1 KGHDR and CDR2 SFDVKD. The V end was cut by 4 bases, the J end by 6 bases, with 12 bases between. This CDR3 has 13 amino acids. The CDR3 nucleotides are TGTGCCACCAGTGAACAGGGCGTGCGCGAGCAGTACTTC. Its translation: CATSEQGVREQYF.

The sample holds a few counts of this clonotype. V is TRBV6-5 and J is TRBJ1-6; D gene ambiguous. The CDR3 contains 13 residues. Germline lookup yields CDR1 MNHEY and CDR2 SVGAGI. V shed 0 bases and J shed 10 bases, with 7 bases lying between them. The CDR3 is CASSYSKESPLHF. The CDR3 region has the DNA TGTGCCAGCAGTTACTCGAAAGAATCACCCCTCCACTTT.

The chain recombines TRBV29-1 with TRBJ2-1; no clear D. The DNA end is more similar to TRBJ2-5, so the J call may be wrong. Germline CDR1 SQVTM, CDR2 ANQGSEA. This CDR3 is built from 13 residues. CDR3 sequence reads: CSARPPSVETQYF. Written as DNA, the CDR3 is TGCAGCGCCCGACCCCCTTCGGTAGAGACCCAGTACTTC.

The gene calls are TRBV5-5 and TRBJ1-2; a possible D gene is TRBD1 (5 bases). The CDR3 loop spans 15 amino acids. Germline CDR1 reads SGHKS; CDR2 reads YYEKEE (reference sequence). Trimming left V 0 bases short and J 7 bases short, with 16 bases between. The CDR3 spells CASSLVLREASGYTF. In DNA form, the CDR3 reads TGTGCCAGCAGCTTGGTACTCAGGGAAGCCTCTGGCTACACCTTC.

This clonotype showed up just a few times. The CDR3, as DNA: TGTGCCAGCAGTCCCACAGCGGGCGCCCTCTCCTACGAGCAGTACTTC. This translates into CASSPTAGALSYEQYF. This chain links TRBV14 with TRBJ2-7, with a weak D call TRBD2 (6 bases). The V end lost 6 bases, the J end lost 0 bases, and 18 bases lay between the germline ends. CDR1 is SGHDN, CDR2 FVKESK, per germline. This CDR3 is 16 amino acids long. The variable domain in full, completed from reference TRBV14 and TRBJ2-7, reads EAGVTQFPSHSVIEKGQTVTLRCDPISGHDNLYWYRRVMGKEIKFLLHFVKESKQDESGMPNNRFLAERTGGTYSTLKVQPAELEDSGVYFCASSPTAGALSYEQYFGPGTRLTVT.

This clonotype has at least ten counts. This chain uses TRBV20-1 with TRBJ2-2, with 9 bases lining up with TRBD2. The CDR3 sequence is 15 residues long. Germline trimming cut 3 bases from V and 4 bases from J; bases unmatched to any gene: 6. Germline V gene sequence: CDR1 DFQATT, CDR2 SNEGSKA (reference sequence). The CDR3 bases are TGCAGTGCTAGCCAACTAGCGGGTGGCACCGGGGAGCTGTTTTTT. Translated: CSASQLAGGTGELFF.

The rearrangement joins TRBV7-2 to TRBJ2-3; D is unresolved. The CDR3 sequence is 18 residues long. Trimming cost V 5 bases and J 0 bases, with 21 bases left between them. Germline V gene data show CDR1 as SGHTA and CDR2 as FQGNSA. The CDR3 nucleotides are TGTGCCAGCAGCCTCTTCCCTAGGCCCCCGGCTAGCACAGATACGCAGTATTTT. Translated, it gives CASSLFPRPPASTDTQYF.

This clonotype was seen more than once but under ten times. The rearrangement uses TRBV20-1 and TRBJ2-3; D perhaps matches TRBD1 (5 bases). The CDR3 loop spans 17 amino acids. The germline V gene encodes CDR1 DFQATT and CDR2 SNEGSKA (reference sequence). Trimming removed 0 bases at V and 2 bases at J, with 18 bases between. CDR3 in DNA: TGCAGTGCTAGAGACCTCGCCACGCAGGGCCTCACAGATACGCAGTATTTT. Protein sequence: CSARDLATQGLTDTQYF.

Points on this clonotype: As the CDR3 is not closed by the conserved phenylalanine or tryptophan, this likely results from a read error. V and J are TRBV7-8 and TRBJ2-7, with TRBD2 as a possible D gene (7 bases). The CDR3 is 15 residues long. V was cut by 3 bases and J by 4 bases, with 16 bases left in between. Germline-derived CDR1 and CDR2 are SGHVS and FQNEAQ. In nucleotides, the CDR3 is TGTGCCAGCAGCTTGGAACAGGGAGGGGCGTACGAGCAGTACTTA. Protein: CASSLEQGGAYEQYL.